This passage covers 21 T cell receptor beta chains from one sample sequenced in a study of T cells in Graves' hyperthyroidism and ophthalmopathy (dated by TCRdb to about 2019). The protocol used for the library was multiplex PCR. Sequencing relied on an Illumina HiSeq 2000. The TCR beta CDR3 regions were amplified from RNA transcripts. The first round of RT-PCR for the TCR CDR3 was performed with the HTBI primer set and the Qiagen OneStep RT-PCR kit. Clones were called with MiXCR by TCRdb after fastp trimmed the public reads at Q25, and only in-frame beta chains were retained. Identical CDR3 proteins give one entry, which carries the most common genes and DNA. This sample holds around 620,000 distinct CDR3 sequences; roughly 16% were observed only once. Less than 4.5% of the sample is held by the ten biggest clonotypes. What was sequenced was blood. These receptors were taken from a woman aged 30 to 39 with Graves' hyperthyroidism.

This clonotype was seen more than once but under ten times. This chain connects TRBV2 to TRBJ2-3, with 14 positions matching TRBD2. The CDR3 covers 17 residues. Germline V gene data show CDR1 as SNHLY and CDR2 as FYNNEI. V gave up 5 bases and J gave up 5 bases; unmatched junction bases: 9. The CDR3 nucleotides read TGTGCCAGCAGTCCCCCGGGACTAGCGGGAGATATAGATACGCAGTATTTT. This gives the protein CASSPPGLAGDIDTQYF.

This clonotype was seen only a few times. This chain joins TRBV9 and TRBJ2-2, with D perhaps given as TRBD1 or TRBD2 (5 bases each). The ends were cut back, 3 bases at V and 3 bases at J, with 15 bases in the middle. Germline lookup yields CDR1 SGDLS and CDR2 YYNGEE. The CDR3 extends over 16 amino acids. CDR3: CASSAGTRADTGELFF. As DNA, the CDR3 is TGTGCCAGCAGCGCCGGGACGCGTGCTGACACCGGGGAGCTGTTTTTT.

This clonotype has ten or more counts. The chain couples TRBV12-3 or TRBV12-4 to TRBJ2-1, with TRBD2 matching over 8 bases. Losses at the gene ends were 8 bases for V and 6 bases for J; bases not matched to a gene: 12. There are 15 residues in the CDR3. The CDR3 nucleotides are TGTGCCAGCCGAGCGAGCGGGAGTTCGGGCAATGAGCAGTTCTTC. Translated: CASRASGSSGNEQFF.

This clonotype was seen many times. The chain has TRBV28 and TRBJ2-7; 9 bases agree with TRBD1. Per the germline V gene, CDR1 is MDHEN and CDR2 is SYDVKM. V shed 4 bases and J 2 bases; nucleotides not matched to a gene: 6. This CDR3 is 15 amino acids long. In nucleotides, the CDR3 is TGTGCCAGCAGTTCCGGACAGGGGCGGACCTACGAGCAGTACTTC. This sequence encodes CASSSGQGRTYEQYF.

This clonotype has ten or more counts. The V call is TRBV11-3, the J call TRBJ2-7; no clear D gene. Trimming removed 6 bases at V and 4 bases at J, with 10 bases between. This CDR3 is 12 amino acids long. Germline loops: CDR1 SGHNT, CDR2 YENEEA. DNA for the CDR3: TGTGCCAGCAGTAGTAGTGTTTACGAGCAGTACTTC. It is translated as CASSSSVYEQYF. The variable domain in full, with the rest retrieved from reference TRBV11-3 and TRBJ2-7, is EAGVVQSPRYKIIEKKQPVAFWCNPISGHNTLYWYLQNLGQGPELLIRYENEEAVDDSQLPKDRFSAERLKGVDSTLKIQPAELGDSAVYLCASSSSVYEQYFGPGTRLTVT.

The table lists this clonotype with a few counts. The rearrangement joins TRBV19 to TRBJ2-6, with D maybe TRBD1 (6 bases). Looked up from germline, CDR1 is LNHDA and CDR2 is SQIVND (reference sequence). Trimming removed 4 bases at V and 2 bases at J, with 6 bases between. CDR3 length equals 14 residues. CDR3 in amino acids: CASSRGPGANVLTF. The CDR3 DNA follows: TGTGCCAGTAGTAGGGGGCCTGGGGCCAACGTCCTGACTTTC.

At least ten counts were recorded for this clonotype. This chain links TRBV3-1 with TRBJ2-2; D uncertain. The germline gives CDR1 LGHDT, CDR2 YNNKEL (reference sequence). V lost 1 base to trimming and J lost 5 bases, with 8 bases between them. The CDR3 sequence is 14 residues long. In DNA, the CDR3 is TGTGCCAGCAGCCAAGTAGCCAGGACCGGGGAGCTGTTTTTT. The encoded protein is CASSQVARTGELFF.

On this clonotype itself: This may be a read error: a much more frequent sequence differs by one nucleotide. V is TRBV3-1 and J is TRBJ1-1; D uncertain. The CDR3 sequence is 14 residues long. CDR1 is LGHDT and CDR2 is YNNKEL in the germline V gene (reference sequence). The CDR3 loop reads CASGQDGVNTEAFF. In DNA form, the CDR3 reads TGTGCCAGCGGCCAAGATGGAGTGAACACTGAAGCTTTCTTT.

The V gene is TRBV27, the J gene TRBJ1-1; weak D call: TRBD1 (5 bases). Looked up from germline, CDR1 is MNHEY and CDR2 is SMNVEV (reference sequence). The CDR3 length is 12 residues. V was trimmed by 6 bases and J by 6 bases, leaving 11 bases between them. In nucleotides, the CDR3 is TGTGCCAGCAGGGGGCTAAAGGCTGAAGCTTTCTTT. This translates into CASRGLKAEAFF.

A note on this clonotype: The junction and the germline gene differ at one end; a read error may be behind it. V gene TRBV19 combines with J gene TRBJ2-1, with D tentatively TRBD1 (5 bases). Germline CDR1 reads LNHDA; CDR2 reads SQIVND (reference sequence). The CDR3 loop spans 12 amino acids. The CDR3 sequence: CATQGDWGSQIF. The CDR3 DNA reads TGTGCCACCCAAGGGGATTGGGGCAGCCAAATCTTC. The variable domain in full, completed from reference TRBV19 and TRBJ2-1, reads DGGITQSPKYLFRKEGQNVTLSCEQNLNHDAMYWYRQDPGQGLRLIYYSQIVNDFQKGDIAEGYSVSREKKESFPLTVTSAQKNPTAFYLCATQGDWGSQIFGPGTRLTVL.

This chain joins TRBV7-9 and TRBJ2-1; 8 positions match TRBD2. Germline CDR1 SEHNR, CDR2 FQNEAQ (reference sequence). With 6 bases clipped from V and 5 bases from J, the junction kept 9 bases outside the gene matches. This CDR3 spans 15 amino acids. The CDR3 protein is CASRGPGGANNEQFF. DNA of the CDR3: TGTGCCAGCAGAGGTCCGGGGGGGGCGAACAATGAGCAGTTCTTC.

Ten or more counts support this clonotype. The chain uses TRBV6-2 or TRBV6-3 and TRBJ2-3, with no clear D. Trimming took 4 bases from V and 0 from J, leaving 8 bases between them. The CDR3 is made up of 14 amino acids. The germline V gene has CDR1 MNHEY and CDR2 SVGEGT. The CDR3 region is CASSLGASTDTQYF. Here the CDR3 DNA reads TGTGCCAGCAGTTTAGGAGCAAGCACAGATACGCAGTATTTT.

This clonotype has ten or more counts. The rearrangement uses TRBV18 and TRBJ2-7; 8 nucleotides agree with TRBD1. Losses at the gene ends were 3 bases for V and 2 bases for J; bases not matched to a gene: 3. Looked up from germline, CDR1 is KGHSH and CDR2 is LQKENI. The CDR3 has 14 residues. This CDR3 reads CASSPDRVTYEQYF. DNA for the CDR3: TGTGCCAGCTCACCGGACAGGGTAACCTACGAGCAGTACTTC. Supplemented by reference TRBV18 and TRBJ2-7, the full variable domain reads NAGVMQNPRHLVRRRGQEARLRCSPMKGHSHVYWYRQLPEEGLKFMVYLQKENIIDESGMPKERFSAEFPKEGPSILRIQQVVRGDSAAYFCASSPDRVTYEQYFGPGTRLTVT.

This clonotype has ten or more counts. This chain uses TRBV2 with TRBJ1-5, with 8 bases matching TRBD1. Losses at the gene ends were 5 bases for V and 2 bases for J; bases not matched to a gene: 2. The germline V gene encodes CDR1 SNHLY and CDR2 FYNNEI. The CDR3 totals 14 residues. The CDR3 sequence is CASSRTGRNQPQHF. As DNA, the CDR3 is TGTGCCAGCAGTCGGACAGGGCGCAATCAGCCCCAGCATTTT.

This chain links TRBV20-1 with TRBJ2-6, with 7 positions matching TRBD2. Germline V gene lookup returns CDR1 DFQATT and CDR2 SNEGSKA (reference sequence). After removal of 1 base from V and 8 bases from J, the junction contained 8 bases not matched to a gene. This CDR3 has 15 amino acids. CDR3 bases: TGCAGTGCTAGAGTTTGGGGCAGCGGGACCAACGTCCTGACTTTC. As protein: CSARVWGSGTNVLTF.

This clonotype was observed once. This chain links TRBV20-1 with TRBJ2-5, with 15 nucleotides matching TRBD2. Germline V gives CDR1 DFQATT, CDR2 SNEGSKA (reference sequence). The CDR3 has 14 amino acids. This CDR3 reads CRAGLAGGRETQYF. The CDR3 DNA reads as TGCAGGGCGGGACTAGCGGGAGGACGCGAGACCCAGTACTTC.

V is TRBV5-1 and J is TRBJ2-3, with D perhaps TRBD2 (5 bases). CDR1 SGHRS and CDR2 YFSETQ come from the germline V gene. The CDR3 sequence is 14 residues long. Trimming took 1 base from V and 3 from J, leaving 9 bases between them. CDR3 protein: CASSLNLATDTQYF. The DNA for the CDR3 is TGCGCCAGCAGCTTGAATCTAGCAACAGATACGCAGTATTTT.

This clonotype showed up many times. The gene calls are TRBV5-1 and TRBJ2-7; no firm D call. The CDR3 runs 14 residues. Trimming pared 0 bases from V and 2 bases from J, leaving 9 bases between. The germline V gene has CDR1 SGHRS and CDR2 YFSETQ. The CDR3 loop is CASSLDIGAYEQYF. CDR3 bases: TGCGCCAGCAGCTTGGATATTGGGGCCTACGAGCAGTACTTC.

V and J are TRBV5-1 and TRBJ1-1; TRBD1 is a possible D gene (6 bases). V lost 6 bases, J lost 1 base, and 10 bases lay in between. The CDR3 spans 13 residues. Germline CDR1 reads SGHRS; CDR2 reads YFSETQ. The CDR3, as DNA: TGCGCCAGCACCAAGACAGGGAACACTGAAGCTTTCTTT. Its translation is CASTKTGNTEAFF.

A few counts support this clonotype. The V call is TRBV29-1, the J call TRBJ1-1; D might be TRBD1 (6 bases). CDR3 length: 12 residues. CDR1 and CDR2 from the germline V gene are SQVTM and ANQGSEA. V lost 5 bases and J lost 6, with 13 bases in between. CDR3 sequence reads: CSVNTGLPEAFF. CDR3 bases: TGCAGCGTTAATACAGGGTTACCTGAAGCTTTCTTT.

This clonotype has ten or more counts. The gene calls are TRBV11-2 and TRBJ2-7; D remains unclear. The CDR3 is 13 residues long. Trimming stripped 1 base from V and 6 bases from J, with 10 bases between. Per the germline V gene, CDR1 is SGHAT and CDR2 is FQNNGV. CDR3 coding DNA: TGTGCCAGCAGCTTAGGTTTCGGGCGCGAGCAGTACTTC. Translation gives CASSLGFGREQYF.